These 17 T cell receptor beta chains were sequenced from one sample in a study of response to subunit inactivated influenza vaccine. Via MiXCR, TCRdb re-called the RT-PCR reads, giving one row per CDR3 protein. Of approximately 500,000 distinct CDR3 sequences in the sample, around 25% were seen once. A further study also used this sample, focusing on T cells expressing NK-cell markers. That source reports: Researchers built TCR beta cDNA using 5'RACE template switching with UMIs.

Specimen: CD4+ T cells sorted from PBMCs, collected approximately 13 days after vaccination. Receptor source: a middle-aged man who received an inactivated influenza vaccine.

This clonotype occurred a few times. The rearrangement links TRBV2 to TRBJ2-3; D is unresolved. The ends were cut back, 2 bases at V and 4 bases at J, with 10 bases in the middle. The germline gives CDR1 SNHLY, CDR2 FYNNEI. The CDR3 extends over 14 amino acids. CDR3: CASSEQDPADTQYF. CDR3 DNA: TGTGCCAGCAGTGAACAGGACCCCGCAGATACGCAGTATTTT.

This clonotype was found many times. The gene calls are TRBV7-2 and TRBJ2-3; 8 bases align to TRBD2. Germline lookup yields CDR1 SGHTA and CDR2 FQGNSA. Unmatched junction bases numbered 7, after V lost 1 base and J lost 7 bases. The CDR3 contains 15 residues. DNA for the CDR3: TGTGCCAGCAGCTTAGATCGGGGGGGCACTAATACGCAGTATTTT. The encoded protein is CASSLDRGGTNTQYF.

The genes are TRBV12-3 or TRBV12-4 and TRBJ1-4; 11 bases map to TRBD1. V was pared by 3 bases and J by 7 bases, with 7 bases of the junction left unmatched. The CDR3 spans 16 residues. CDR3 coding DNA: TGTGCCAGCAGTTTGGGACAGGGGGATTGGTCTGAAAAACTGTTTTTT. Translating it yields CASSLGQGDWSEKLFF.

There are a few counts of this clonotype. The chain uses TRBV5-1 and TRBJ2-5, with a tentative D call TRBD1 (5 bases). Trimming took off 7 bases at V and 1 base at J, with 14 bases between the two ends. CDR1 is SGHRS, CDR2 YFSETQ, per germline. This CDR3 is 14 amino acids long. CDR3 sequence: CASAIGAVQETQYF. For the CDR3, the DNA is TGCGCCAGCGCCATTGGGGCAGTCCAAGAGACCCAGTACTTC.

On this clonotype itself: One junction end does not reproduce the germline sequence, and a read error may be involved. The rearrangement uses TRBV5-6 and TRBJ1-4, with no clear D. Looked up from germline, CDR1 is SGHDT and CDR2 is YYEEEE. The CDR3 is 15 amino acids. The CDR3 DNA reads TGTGCCAGCAGCATCCGGGCCGCACGTAATGGAAAACTGTTTTTT. This codes for CASSIRAARNGKLFF.

Here the CDR3 DNA reads TGTGCCAGCAGTTTAACCACGGACAAGGGCCCGGGTACGCAGTATTTT. This sequence encodes CASSLTTDKGPGTQYF. This chain joins TRBV27 and TRBJ2-3, with a tentative D call TRBD1 (5 bases). Trimming pared 2 bases from V and 8 bases from J, leaving 20 bases between. This CDR3 region has 16 residues. The V gene's germline CDR1 is MNHEY and CDR2 SMNVEV (reference sequence).

A few counts support this clonotype. CDR3 coding DNA: TGTGCCAGCAGCCCCTCCGGGACTAGCGGAGCAAATGAGCAGTTCTTC. It is translated as CASSPSGTSGANEQFF. The gene calls are TRBV7-2 and TRBJ2-1; 11 bases agree with TRBD2. V trimming: 5 bases; J trimming: 7 bases; junction bases outside the gene matches: 10. This CDR3 has 16 residues. The germline V gene encodes CDR1 SGHTA and CDR2 FQGNSA.

The chain uses TRBV7-3 and TRBJ1-1, with 9 bases identical to TRBD1. V trimming: 4 bases; J trimming: 10 bases; junction bases outside the gene matches: 16. Germline V lookup: CDR1 SGHTA, CDR2 FQGTGA. The CDR3 extends over 16 amino acids. As DNA, the CDR3 is TGTGCCAGCAGCTCGGGGGGTTACGGGACAGGGCAACGAGCTTTCTTT. Its translation is CASSSGGYGTGQRAFF.

This clonotype was counted a few times. The CDR3 here is CASTDPLPRGNEQFF. The CDR3 region has the DNA TGCGCCAGCACAGACCCCTTACCCAGGGGTAATGAGCAGTTCTTC. The chain carries TRBV10-2 and TRBJ2-1; a possible D gene is TRBD1 (6 bases). The length of the CDR3 is 15 residues. From germline, CDR1 is WSHSY and CDR2 SAAADI. The V end was cut by 7 bases, the J end by 7 bases, with 20 bases between.

The V call is TRBV12-3 or TRBV12-4, the J call TRBJ1-4, with 10 bases fitting TRBD1. CDR3 length: 14 residues. V shed 6 bases and J 10 bases; nucleotides not matched to a gene: 8. DNA for the CDR3: TGTGCCAGCAGCTCGACAGGGGGCCGTCGAAAACTGTTTTTT. It specifies CASSSTGGRRKLFF.

The rearrangement uses TRBV20-1 and TRBJ2-1; 7 nucleotides match TRBD1. This CDR3 comprises 16 residues. After removal of 2 bases from V and 4 bases from J, the junction contained 11 bases not matched to a gene. Germline values: CDR1 DFQATT, CDR2 SNEGSKA (reference sequence). CDR3 region: CSARSGDKTGYNEQFF. CDR3 DNA: TGCAGTGCTAGATCCGGGGACAAGACAGGGTACAATGAGCAGTTCTTC.

This clonotype was recorded once. The V and J genes are TRBV29-1 and TRBJ2-3, with 9 nucleotides matching TRBD2. This CDR3 has 14 residues. Per germline, CDR1 SQVTM and CDR2 ANQGSEA. The V segment lost 7 bases and the J segment 4 bases; nucleotides outside the gene matches: 9. The CDR3 here is CSAGLARGSDTQYF. For the CDR3, the DNA is TGCAGCGCCGGACTAGCGAGAGGGTCAGATACGCAGTATTTT.

This clonotype was detected a few times. The rearrangement links TRBV20-1 to TRBJ2-7; 7 bases align to TRBD1. CDR1 is DFQATT, CDR2 SNEGSKA, per germline (reference sequence). V lost 7 bases and J lost 5; bases outside the gene matches: 11. This CDR3 is 13 amino acids long. CDR3 residues: CSVMDRIGHEQYF. The CDR3 DNA follows: TGCAGTGTCATGGACAGGATCGGCCACGAGCAGTACTTC.

The table lists this clonotype with a count of one. The gene calls are TRBV7-2 and TRBJ1-3, with D perhaps matching TRBD1 (6 bases). The V and J ends lost 2 bases and 0 bases respectively, with 14 bases between them. Germline CDR1 SGHTA, CDR2 FQGNSA. CDR3 size: 17 residues. The chain's CDR3 is CASSLRPGELSGNTIYF. The CDR3 region has the DNA TGTGCCAGCAGCTTACGCCCAGGGGAGCTCTCTGGAAACACCATATATTTT.

The chain carries TRBV20-1 and TRBJ2-2; D is perhaps TRBD2 (5 bases). The V end lost 0 bases, the J end lost 7 bases, and 12 bases lay between the germline ends. Germline lookup yields CDR1 DFQATT and CDR2 SNEGSKA (reference sequence). The CDR3 spans 14 residues. The CDR3 DNA reads TGCAGTGCTAGAGATATGGGGAGAGGCGGGGAGCTGTTTTTT. Translation gives CSARDMGRGGELFF.

This chain connects TRBV4-3 to TRBJ2-7; 9 bases map to TRBD2. Germline CDR1 reads LGHNA; CDR2 reads YSLEER. V lost 1 base and J lost 7; bases outside the gene matches: 2. The CDR3 consists of 13 residues. This CDR3 is CASSQVAGGEQYF. As DNA, the CDR3 is TGCGCCAGCAGCCAAGTTGCGGGGGGGGAGCAGTACTTC.

With respect to this clonotype: A much larger clonotype is one base distant, so this may be a read error. The gene calls are TRBV6-2 or TRBV6-3 and TRBJ2-7, with D perhaps matching TRBD1 (6 bases). Germline V gives CDR1 MNHEY, CDR2 SVGEGT. V dropped 7 bases and J dropped 2 bases, with 9 bases sitting between them. The CDR3 is made up of 12 amino acids. CDR3 sequence reads: CASTRTAYEQYF. The CDR3, as DNA: TGTGCCAGCACCAGGACAGCCTACGAGCAGTACTTC.